The sequence of this T cell receptor (beta chain) was determined in a study of T cell responses to AZD1222 COVID-19 vaccine. Study-wide background: Both about-4-week and about-12-week second-dose recipients were combined. Regarding the study as a whole: Reportedly, nearly half the spike-specific TCRs target unmutated variant regions. There were mostly white British donors and more females than males, and clonal diversity was possibly underestimated.

On this clone: Its antigen remains unknown.

Libraries were prepared by immunoSEQ multiplex PCR; TCRdb keeps only in-frame clonotypes and omits some of them. The sample has some 99,000 clones, 88% seen once. Source: peripheral blood, taken on day 0 of AZD1222 vaccination. The receptor comes from an adult in good health.

CDR3 in DNA: TGTGCCAGCAGTTCCCCGGGACAGGGACTTTATAGCAATCAGCCCCAGCATTTT. Translated, it gives CASSSPGQGLYSNQPQHF. This chain links TRBV28 with TRBJ1-5, with 9 bases identical to TRBD1. The junction had 10 bases not matched to a gene; V was cut back by 4 bases and J by 0 bases. Germline loops: CDR1 MDHEN, CDR2 SYDVKM. The length of the CDR3 is 18 residues.